A selection of T cell receptor beta chains follows, all from one sample in a study of blood T cell repertoires in COVID-19. Sequencing used immunoSEQ multiplex PCR; TCRdb keeps in-frame clones, though not all of them. Of about 59,000 clones in the sample, 73% were seen once. The specimen was peripheral blood. The receptors were gathered from a woman in her forties or fifties with active or convalescent COVID-19. CDR3s include the opening cysteine and the closing phenylalanine or tryptophan. A D gene is named only where the DNA matches it firmly. For some rows the clone size is stated as once, few or many, or as a class when expanded; others skip it.

>15|TRBD1|TRBJ1-1|few|TRBV5-4
CASSYLQGFNTEAFF
TGTGCCAGCAGCTATCTACAGGGGTTCAACACTGAAGCTTTCTTT
>14|TRBD1|TRBJ1-6|few|TRBV9
CASSVRTGGSPLHF
TGTGCCAGCAGCGTACGGACAGGCGGATCACCCCTCCACTTT
>14|-|TRBJ2-5|-|TRBV9
CASSVGGFQETQYF
TGTGCCAGCAGCGTAGGAGGGTTCCAAGAGACCCAGTACTTC
>18|TRBD1|TRBJ2-4|-|TRBV28
CASSSPPIDRDAKNIQYF
TGTGCCAGCAGTTCCCCGCCAATTGACAGGGATGCCAAAAACATTCAGTACTTC
>16|-|TRBJ2-3|-|TRBV28
CASSRAGLGNTDTQYF
TGTGCCAGCAGCCGGGCCGGACTGGGGAACACAGATACGCAGTATTTT
>13|-|TRBJ2-7|-|TRBV18
CASSQTVSYEQYF
TGTGCCAGCTCGCAGACAGTCTCCTACGAGCAGTACTTC
>13|-|TRBJ1-2|-|TRBV7-8
CASSLLQGHGYTF
TGTGCCAGCAGCTTGTTGCAGGGGCATGGCTACACCTTC
>15|-|TRBJ2-2|-|TRBV5-1
CASSLAGGNTGELFF
TGCGCCAGCAGCTTGGCCGGGGGAAACACCGGGGAGCTGTTTTTT
>15|TRBD1|TRBJ1-5|-|TRBV6-5
CASTLTGGGDQPQHF
TGTGCCAGCACTCTGACAGGGGGAGGTGATCAGCCCCAGCATTTT
>16|TRBD2|TRBJ2-1|-|TRBV24-1
CATSDPLAGRDNEQFF
TGTGCCACCAGTGACCCTCTAGCGGGGAGAGACAATGAGCAGTTCTTC
>15|TRBD1|TRBJ2-7|-|TRBV7-9
CASSPEGGQGHEQYF
TGTGCCAGCAGCCCCGAAGGAGGACAGGGACACGAGCAGTACTTC